The rows below give T cell receptor beta chains drawn from one sample of a study of PD-1 blockade in classical Hodgkin lymphoma. The method was immunoSEQ multiplex PCR; TCRdb's version includes in-frame clones alone and lacks a portion of them. The top ten hold around 5% of the sample, which has tens of thousands of clones, around 89% seen once. This material consisted of peripheral blood mononuclear cells (PBMCs), taken before the second cycle of nivolumab. Receptors originate from a human donor with classical Hodgkin lymphoma. The CDR3 runs from the conserved cysteine through the conserved F or W. The D gene is left open where the match is weak. Clone size appears in some rows only: once, few, many, or a class for an expanded clone.

v_call	cdr3_length	d_call	clone_size	j_call	cdr3_nt	cdr3_aa
TRBV5-1	13	-	-	TRBJ2-5	TGCGCCAGCAGCTTCCCCGACCAAGAGACCCAGTACTTC	CASSFPDQETQYF
TRBV11-2	15	-	-	TRBJ1-2	TGTGCCAGCAGCTCGACGGGGACGGTTCTTTATGGCTACACCTTC	CASSSTGTVLYGYTF
TRBV4-2	15	TRBD2	-	TRBJ2-1	TGTGCCAGCAGTCAGACTAGCGGGGGGCACAATGAGCAGTTCTTC	CASSQTSGGHNEQFF
TRBV9	14	-	-	TRBJ2-5	TGTGCCAGCAGTCATCGACAGTACCAAGAGACCCAGTACTTC	CASSHRQYQETQYF
TRBV10-1	15	-	-	TRBJ1-2	TGCGCCAGCAGTGATGGGGCAGCCGGAAAGGATGGCTACACCTTC	CASSDGAAGKDGYTF
TRBV7-9	14	-	few	TRBJ1-2	TGTGCCAGCAGACCTCGCGGGGACCTCTGGGGCTACACCTTC	CASRPRGDLWGYTF
TRBV7-9	14	TRBD2	-	TRBJ2-1	TGTGCCAGCAGCCGGACTAGCGGGGAAGATGAGCAGTTCTTC	CASSRTSGEDEQFF
TRBV5-1	14	-	-	TRBJ1-2	TGCGCCAGCAGCTTGGAATGGGGGGGCTATGGCTACACCTTC	CASSLEWGGYGYTF
TRBV25-1	13	-	few	TRBJ2-7	TGTGCCAGCAGCCTCAAGCATCGATACGAGCAGTACTTC	CASSLKHRYEQYF
TRBV28	11	-	-	TRBJ1-3	TGTGCCTGCCGGCGGGGAGACACCATATATTTT	CACRRGDTIYF
TRBV4-2	16	-	-	TRBJ2-2	TGTGCCAGCAGCCATCCACGCGAAGGGAGAACCGGGGAGCTGTTTTTT	CASSHPREGRTGELFF
TRBV19	16	TRBD2	-	TRBJ2-1	TGTGCCAGTAGTATCGGACTAGCGGGGATCTACAATGAGCAGTTCTTC	CASSIGLAGIYNEQFF
TRBV6-5	13	-	-	TRBJ1-5	TGTGCCAGCAGTTACTCGTCGGGGCAGCCCCAGCATTTT	CASSYSSGQPQHF
TRBV5-1	14	-	-	TRBJ2-1	TGCGCCAGCAGCTTGAATGCGGCAGACAATGAGCAGTTCTTC	CASSLNAADNEQFF
TRBV19	13	-	-	TRBJ1-5	TGTGCCAGTAGTCCGCAGACATATCAGCCCCAGCATTTT	CASSPQTYQPQHF
TRBV5-6	14	-	-	TRBJ1-2	TGTGCCAGCAGCTTGGTTTCCCTTGGGGGGCGAGACACCTTC	CASSLVSLGGRDTF
TRBV5-1	18	-	-	TRBJ2-6	TGCGCCAGCAGCTTGATAGGAGGAAATAACCGTGGGGCCAACGTCCTGACTTTC	CASSLIGGNNRGANVLTF
TRBV27	13	TRBD2	-	TRBJ2-1	TGTGCCAGCGCGGGACTAGCGTTCAATGAGCAGTTCTTC	CASAGLAFNEQFF